This TCR beta chain was sequenced for a study of T cell clonality in common variable immunodeficiency. Findings of the study overall: Reportedly, TCR beta sequences from common variable immunodeficiency showed fewer deletions and N-nucleotide insertions. What drives increased CVID clonality needs T cell subpopulation sequencing.

In germline, CDR1 is MNHNS, CDR2 SASEGT. The CDR3 totals 11 residues. TCRdb keeps only in-frame clones here, not all; method: immunoSEQ multiplex PCR. Sampling found about 35,000 clones, none seen once. With respect to this clone: Antigen specificity is unknown. From the germline J gene comes the end of the CDR3, since the read stops 3 residues before it.

The chain has TRBV6-1 and TRBJ1-2, with D perhaps matching TRBD1 (6 bases). This receptor was taken from a person aged 18 to 69 in good health. Specimen: peripheral blood mononuclear cells. The DNA read from the CDR3 is TGTGCCAGCAGTGTGGGGGCACCA. Its translation is CASSVGAP. The CDR3 in full is CASSVGAPYTF.